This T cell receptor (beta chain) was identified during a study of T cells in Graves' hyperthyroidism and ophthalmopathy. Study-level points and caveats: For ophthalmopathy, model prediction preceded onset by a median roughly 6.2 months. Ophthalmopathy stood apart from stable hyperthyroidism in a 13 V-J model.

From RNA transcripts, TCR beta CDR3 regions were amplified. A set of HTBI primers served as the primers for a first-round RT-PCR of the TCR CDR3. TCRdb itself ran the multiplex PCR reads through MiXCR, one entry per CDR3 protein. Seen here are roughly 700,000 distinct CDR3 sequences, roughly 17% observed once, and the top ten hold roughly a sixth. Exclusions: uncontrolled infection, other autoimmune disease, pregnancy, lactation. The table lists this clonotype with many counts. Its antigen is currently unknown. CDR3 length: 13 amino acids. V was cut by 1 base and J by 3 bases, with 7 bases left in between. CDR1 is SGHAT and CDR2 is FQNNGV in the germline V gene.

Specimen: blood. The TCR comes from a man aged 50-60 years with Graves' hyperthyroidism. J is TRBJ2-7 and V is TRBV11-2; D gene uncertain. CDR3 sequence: CASSLVPLYEQYF. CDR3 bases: TGTGCCAGCAGCTTAGTGCCTCTCTACGAGCAGTACTTC.